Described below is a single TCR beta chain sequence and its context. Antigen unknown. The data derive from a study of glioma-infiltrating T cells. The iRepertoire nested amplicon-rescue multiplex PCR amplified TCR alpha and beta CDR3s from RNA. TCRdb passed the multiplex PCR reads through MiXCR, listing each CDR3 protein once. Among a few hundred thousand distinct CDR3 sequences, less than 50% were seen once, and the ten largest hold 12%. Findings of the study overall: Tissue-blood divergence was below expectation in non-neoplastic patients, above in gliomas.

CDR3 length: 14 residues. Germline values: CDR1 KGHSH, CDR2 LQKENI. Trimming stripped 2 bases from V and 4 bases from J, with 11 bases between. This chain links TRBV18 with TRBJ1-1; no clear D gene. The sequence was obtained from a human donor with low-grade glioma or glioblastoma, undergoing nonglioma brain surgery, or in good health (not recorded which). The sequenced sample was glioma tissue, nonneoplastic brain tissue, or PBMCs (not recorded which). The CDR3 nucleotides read TGTGCCAGCTCACCATGGGCCAAAAGCACTGAAGCTTTCTTT. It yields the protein CASSPWAKSTEAFF.